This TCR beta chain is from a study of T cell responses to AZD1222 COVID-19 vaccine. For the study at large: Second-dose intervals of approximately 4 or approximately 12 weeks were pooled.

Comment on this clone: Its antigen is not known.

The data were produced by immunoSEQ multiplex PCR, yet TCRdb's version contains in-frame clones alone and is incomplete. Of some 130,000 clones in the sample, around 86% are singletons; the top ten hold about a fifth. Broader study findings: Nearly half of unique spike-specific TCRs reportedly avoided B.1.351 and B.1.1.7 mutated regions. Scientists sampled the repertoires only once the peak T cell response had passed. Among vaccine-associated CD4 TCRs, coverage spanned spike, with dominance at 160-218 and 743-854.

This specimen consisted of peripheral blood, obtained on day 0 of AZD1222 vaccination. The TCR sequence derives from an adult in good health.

CDR3 sequence reads: CSASWGVGTGELFF. CDR3 DNA: TGCAGTGCTAGTTGGGGGGTAGGCACCGGGGAGCTGTTTTTT. The rearrangement links TRBV20-1 to TRBJ2-2; a possible D gene is TRBD2 (6 bases). Trimming cost V 3 bases and J 4 bases, with 12 bases left between them. CDR3 length equals 14 residues. CDR1 and CDR2 (germline): DFQATT, SNEGSKA (reference sequence).